The 19 T cell receptor beta chains below all came from one sample that was sequenced in a study of T cell responses to AZD1222 COVID-19 vaccine. Assay used: immunoSEQ multiplex PCR; TCRdb lists only in-frame clones, some missing. The data show about 67,000 clones, with around 82% seen just once and roughly 6.5% held by the top ten. The sequenced sample was peripheral blood, obtained 28 days after the second AZD1222 dose. Source of these receptors: an adult who received the AZD1222 COVID-19 vaccine.

This chain links TRBV2 with TRBJ2-6; 7 positions match TRBD1. The germline V gene encodes CDR1 SNHLY and CDR2 FYNNEI. After removal of 6 bases from V and 2 bases from J, the junction contained 7 bases not matched to a gene. The CDR3 has 16 amino acids. Written as DNA, the CDR3 is TGTGCCAGCAGGGAAACCCAGGGGGCTGGGGCCAACGTCCTGACTTTC. It is translated as CASRETQGAGANVLTF.

This clone occurred a few times. The chain couples TRBV28 to TRBJ2-7, with D possibly TRBD2 on 5 matching bases. Trimming cost V 2 bases and J 3 bases, with 17 bases left between them. This CDR3 is 16 amino acids long. The germline gives CDR1 MDHEN, CDR2 SYDVKM. CDR3 bases: TGTGCCAGCAGTTTACCGGGATCCAAATCTTTCTACGAGCAGTACTTC. Amino acids: CASSLPGSKSFYEQYF. Variable domain in full (rest from reference TRBV28 and TRBJ2-7): DVKVTQSSRYLVKRTGEKVFLECVQDMDHENMFWYRQDPGLGLRLIYFSYDVKMKEKGDIPEGYSVSREKKERFSLILESASTNQTSMYLCASSLPGSKSFYEQYFGPGTRLTVT.

This clone came up once. The J gene is TRBJ2-3, the V gene TRBV9; D may be TRBD1 or TRBD2 (5 bases each). The CDR3 totals 16 residues. Germline-derived CDR1 and CDR2 are SGDLS and YYNGEE. With 0 bases removed from V and 0 bases from J, the gap between germline ends came to 11 bases. The CDR3 reads CASSVVGWGSTDTQYF. In DNA, the CDR3 is TGTGCCAGCAGCGTAGTGGGGTGGGGGAGCACAGATACGCAGTATTTT. Complete variable domain (other parts from reference TRBV9 and TRBJ2-3): DSGVTQTPKHLITATGQRVTLRCSPRSGDLSVYWYQQSLDQGLQFLIQYYNGEERAKGNILERFSAQQFPDLHSELNLSSLELGDSALYFCASSVVGWGSTDTQYFGPGTRLTVL.

The rearrangement uses TRBV6-6 and TRBJ2-7; D perhaps matches TRBD1 (6 bases). The germline V gene has CDR1 MNHNY and CDR2 SVGAGI (reference sequence). Deletions cut 6 bases from V and 0 bases from J, with 12 bases between. This CDR3 is 14 amino acids long. CDR3 nucleotide sequence: TGTGCCAGCAGACGGACAGCTCTCTCCTACGAGCAGTACTTC. This encodes CASRRTALSYEQYF.

The genes are TRBV6-1 and TRBJ1-1; D may be TRBD1 (5 bases). The V end lost 2 bases, the J end lost 4 bases, and 14 bases lay between the germline ends. The CDR3 consists of 15 residues. Germline V CDR1 and CDR2: MNHNS, SASEGT. CDR3 sequence reads: CASSEYRYGGTEAFF. The CDR3 nucleotides read TGTGCCAGCAGTGAATATCGCTATGGGGGCACTGAAGCTTTCTTT.

This chain uses TRBV19 with TRBJ2-2, with D possibly being TRBD2 (6 bases). Germline V lookup: CDR1 LNHDA, CDR2 SQIVND (reference sequence). The CDR3 has 14 residues. Trimming shortened V by 3 bases and J by 13 bases, and 18 bases separated the two germline ends. CDR3 sequence: CASSMGRSRGGLFF. CDR3 in DNA: TGTGCCAGTAGTATGGGCAGGTCCCGGGGAGGGCTGTTTTTT. Full variable domain (rest looked up from reference TRBV19 and TRBJ2-2): DGGITQSPKYLFRKEGQNVTLSCEQNLNHDAMYWYRQDPGQGLRLIYYSQIVNDFQKGDIAEGYSVSREKKESFPLTVTSAQKNPTAFYLCASSMGRSRGGLFFGEGSRLTVL.

The chain uses TRBV4-3 and TRBJ1-3; D perhaps matches TRBD1 (5 bases). Between the trimmed V and J ends, which lost 1 base and 2 bases, there was a span of 12 bases. Germline values: CDR1 LGHNA, CDR2 YSLEER. CDR3 length: 16 amino acids. The CDR3 reads CASSQVGTDTGNTIYF. In DNA form, the CDR3 reads TGCGCCAGCAGCCAAGTAGGGACCGACACTGGAAACACCATATATTTT.

The V call is TRBV29-1, the J call TRBJ2-2; the D gene is possibly TRBD1 (6 bases). This CDR3 has 14 residues. V lost 7 bases and J 3 bases, leaving 15 bases between the germline ends. Germline V gene sequence: CDR1 SQVTM, CDR2 ANQGSEA. The CDR3 region is CSEGVGWDTGELFF. CDR3 in DNA: TGCAGCGAGGGGGTAGGGTGGGACACCGGGGAGCTGTTTTTT.

The chain links TRBV7-9 to TRBJ2-1; perhaps TRBD2 as D (5 bases). V was trimmed by 3 bases and J by 4 bases, leaving 13 bases between them. CDR3 size: 15 residues. Germline V gene sequence: CDR1 SEHNR, CDR2 FQNEAQ (reference sequence). CDR3 bases: TGTGCCAGCAGCTTTAAAGCGGCGTCTTACAATGAGCAGTTCTTC. It encodes CASSFKAASYNEQFF.

V and J are TRBV29-1 and TRBJ1-2; TRBD1 might be the D (5 bases). CDR1 and CDR2 (germline): SQVTM, ANQGSEA. The CDR3 sequence is 13 residues long. The V end was cut by 0 bases, the J end by 5 bases, with 10 bases between. CDR3 sequence: CSVEEGTGYGYTF. DNA for the CDR3: TGCAGCGTTGAAGAAGGGACTGGTTATGGCTACACCTTC.

The gene calls are TRBV5-6 and TRBJ2-3; D is unresolved. Germline V gives CDR1 SGHDT, CDR2 YYEEEE. Trimming took off 4 bases at V and 6 bases at J, with 15 bases between the two ends. CDR3 length: 14 amino acids. CDR3: CASSPSIDGDTQYF. DNA for the CDR3: TGTGCCAGCAGCCCCTCTATTGACGGGGATACGCAGTATTTT.

This chain joins TRBV11-3 and TRBJ2-1; D is possibly TRBD1 or TRBD2 (6 bases each). The CDR3 length is 15 residues. V lost 5 bases to trimming and J lost 4 bases, with 15 bases between them. CDR1 is SGHNT, CDR2 YENEEA, per germline. CDR3 nucleotides: TGTGCCAGCAGCCCTGTAGGGGGGATTTACAATGAGCAGTTCTTC. Protein product: CASSPVGGIYNEQFF.

The chain joins TRBV11-2 to TRBJ2-1; 11 bases are a match to TRBD2. Germline values: CDR1 SGHAT, CDR2 FQNNGV. The trim removed 1 base at V and 4 bases at J, leaving 9 bases unmatched. The CDR3 totals 18 residues. CDR3 sequence: CASSLGPSGGMGYNEQFF. The DNA of the CDR3 is TGTGCCAGCAGCTTAGGACCTAGCGGGGGGATGGGTTACAATGAGCAGTTCTTC. Supplemented by reference TRBV11-2 and TRBJ2-1, the full variable domain reads EAGVAQSPRYKIIEKRQSVAFWCNPISGHATLYWYQQILGQGPKLLIQFQNNGVVDDSQLPKDRFSAERLKGVDSTLKIQPAKLEDSAVYLCASSLGPSGGMGYNEQFFGPGTRLTVL.

This rearrangement joins TRBV4-3 to TRBJ1-2, with 8 bases matching TRBD1. The V gene end was trimmed by 3 bases and the J gene end by 3 bases; junction bases not matched to a gene: 9. The germline V gene has CDR1 LGHNA and CDR2 YSLEER. The CDR3 totals 16 residues. The CDR3 reads CASSHGGNRGDYGYTF. The CDR3 coding sequence is TGCGCCAGCAGCCACGGCGGAAACAGGGGGGACTATGGCTACACCTTC.

V is TRBV28 and J is TRBJ2-7; tentative D call: TRBD1 (5 bases). Trimming pared 5 bases from V and 5 bases from J, leaving 16 bases between. Per the germline V gene, CDR1 is MDHEN and CDR2 is SYDVKM. The CDR3 contains 14 residues. CDR3 sequence reads: CASSRLAGRHEQYF. In DNA form, the CDR3 reads TGTGCCAGCAGTCGCTTGGCAGGGCGCCACGAGCAGTACTTC.

The chain carries TRBV6-5 and TRBJ1-6; TRBD1 is a possible D gene (6 bases). This CDR3 contains 15 residues. CDR1 is MNHEY, CDR2 SVGAGI, per germline. V lost 6 bases to trimming and J lost 7 bases, with 16 bases between them. This CDR3 is CASSQRTDLNSPLHF. The CDR3 DNA sequence: TGTGCCAGCAGCCAGAGGACAGACTTAAATTCACCCCTCCACTTT.

This rearrangement joins TRBV10-2 to TRBJ2-7; D may be TRBD2 (5 bases). Between the trimmed V and J ends, which lost 8 bases and 3 bases, there was a span of 5 bases. CDR3 size: 10 residues. In germline, CDR1 is WSHSY, CDR2 SAAADI. CDR3 protein: CASRDYEQYF. The DNA for the CDR3 is TGCGCCAGCCGGGACTACGAGCAGTACTTC.

The chain has TRBV9 and TRBJ2-2; D may be TRBD1 (5 bases). From germline, CDR1 is SGDLS and CDR2 YYNGEE. The V gene lost 3 bases and the J gene lost 3 bases, with 12 bases spanning the gap. This CDR3 contains 15 residues. The DNA of the CDR3 is TGTGCCAGCAGCGCCAGGACATACCACACCGGGGAGCTGTTTTTT. It specifies CASSARTYHTGELFF.

The V call is TRBV12-5, the J call TRBJ1-2; TRBD1 might be the D (6 bases). V lost 5 bases to trimming and J lost 8 bases, with 15 bases between them. This CDR3 has 13 amino acids. Germline CDR1 and CDR2: LGHNT and FRNRAP. The CDR3 is CASGLAPGEGYTF. Written as DNA, the CDR3 is TGTGCTAGTGGTCTGGCCCCAGGGGAAGGCTACACCTTC.